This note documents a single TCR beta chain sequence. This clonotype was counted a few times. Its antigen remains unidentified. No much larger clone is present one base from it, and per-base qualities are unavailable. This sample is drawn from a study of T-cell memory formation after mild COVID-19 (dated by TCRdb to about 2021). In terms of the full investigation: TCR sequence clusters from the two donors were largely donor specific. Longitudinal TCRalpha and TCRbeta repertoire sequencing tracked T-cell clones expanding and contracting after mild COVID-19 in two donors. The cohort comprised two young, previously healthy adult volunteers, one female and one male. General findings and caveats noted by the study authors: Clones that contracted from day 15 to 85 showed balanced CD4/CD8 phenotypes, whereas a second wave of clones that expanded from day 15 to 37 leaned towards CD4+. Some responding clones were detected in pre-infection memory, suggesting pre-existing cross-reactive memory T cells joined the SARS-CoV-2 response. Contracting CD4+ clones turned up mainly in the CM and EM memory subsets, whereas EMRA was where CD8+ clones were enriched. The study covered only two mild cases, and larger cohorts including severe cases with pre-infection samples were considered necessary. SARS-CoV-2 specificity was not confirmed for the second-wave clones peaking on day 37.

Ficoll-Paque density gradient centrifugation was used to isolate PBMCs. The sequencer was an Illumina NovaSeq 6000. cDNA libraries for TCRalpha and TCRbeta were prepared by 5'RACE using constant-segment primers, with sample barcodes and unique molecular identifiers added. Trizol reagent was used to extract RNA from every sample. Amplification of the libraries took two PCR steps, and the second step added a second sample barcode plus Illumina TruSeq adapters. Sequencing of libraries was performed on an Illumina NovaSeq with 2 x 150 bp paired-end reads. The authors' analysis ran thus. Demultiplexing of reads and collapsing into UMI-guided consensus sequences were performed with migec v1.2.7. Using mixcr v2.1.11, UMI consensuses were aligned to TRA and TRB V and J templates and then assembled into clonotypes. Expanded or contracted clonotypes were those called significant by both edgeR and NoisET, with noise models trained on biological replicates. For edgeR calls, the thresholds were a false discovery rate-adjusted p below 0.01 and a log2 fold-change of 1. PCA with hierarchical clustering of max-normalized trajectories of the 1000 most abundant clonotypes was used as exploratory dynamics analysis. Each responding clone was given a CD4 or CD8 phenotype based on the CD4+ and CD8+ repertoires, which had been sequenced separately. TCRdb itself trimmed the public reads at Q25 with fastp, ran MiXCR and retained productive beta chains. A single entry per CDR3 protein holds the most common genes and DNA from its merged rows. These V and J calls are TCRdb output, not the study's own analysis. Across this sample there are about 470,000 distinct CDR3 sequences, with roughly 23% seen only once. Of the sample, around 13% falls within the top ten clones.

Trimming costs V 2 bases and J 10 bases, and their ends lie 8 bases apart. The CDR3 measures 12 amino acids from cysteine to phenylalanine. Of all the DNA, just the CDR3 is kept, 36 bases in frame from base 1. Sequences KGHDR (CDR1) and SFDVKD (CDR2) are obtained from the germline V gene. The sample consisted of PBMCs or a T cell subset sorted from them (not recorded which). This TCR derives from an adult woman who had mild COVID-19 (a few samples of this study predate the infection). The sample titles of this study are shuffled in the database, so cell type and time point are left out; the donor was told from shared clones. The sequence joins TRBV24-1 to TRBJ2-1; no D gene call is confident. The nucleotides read TGTGCCACCAGTGATTACTGGCGGGAGCAGTTCTTC. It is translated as CATSDYWREQFF.